Here is one T cell receptor (beta chain) with its context. Clones were sequenced by immunoSEQ multiplex PCR, and TCRdb holds only the in-frame ones, with some missing. The repertoire includes roughly 140,000 clones, 75% to 90% of them detected once, and just under 5% sits in the top ten. This sample is drawn from a study of control samples from healthy donors and cancer patients. The J segment lost 2 bases and the V segment lost 3 bases, leaving 4 bases of the junction unmatched. Germline V gene sequence: CDR1 SGHAT, CDR2 FQNNGV. This CDR3 contains 15 residues. The chain combines TRBV11-2 with TRBJ2-3, with 8 bases that match TRBD2. This TCR derives from a young man in good health. Sequencing was carried out using blood. The CDR3 reads CASSFDGGDTDTQYF. The CDR3 region has the DNA TGTGCCAGCAGCTTTGACGGGGGGGACACAGATACGCAGTATTTT.